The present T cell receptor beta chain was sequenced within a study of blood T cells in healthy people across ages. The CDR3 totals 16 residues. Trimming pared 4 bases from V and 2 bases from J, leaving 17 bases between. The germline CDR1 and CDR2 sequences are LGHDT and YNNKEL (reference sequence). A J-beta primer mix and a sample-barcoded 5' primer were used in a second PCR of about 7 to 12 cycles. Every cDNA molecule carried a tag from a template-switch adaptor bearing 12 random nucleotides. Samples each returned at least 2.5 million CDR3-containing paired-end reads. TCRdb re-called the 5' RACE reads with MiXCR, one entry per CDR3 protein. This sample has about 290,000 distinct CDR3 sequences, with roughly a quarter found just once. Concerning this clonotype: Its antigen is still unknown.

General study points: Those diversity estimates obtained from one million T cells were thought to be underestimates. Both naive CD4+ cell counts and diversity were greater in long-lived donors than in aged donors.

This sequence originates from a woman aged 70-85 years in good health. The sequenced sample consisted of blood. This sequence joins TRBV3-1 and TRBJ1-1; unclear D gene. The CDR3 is CASSPESRAGNTEAFF. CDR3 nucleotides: TGTGCCAGCAGCCCCGAATCGAGGGCGGGAAACACTGAAGCTTTCTTT.